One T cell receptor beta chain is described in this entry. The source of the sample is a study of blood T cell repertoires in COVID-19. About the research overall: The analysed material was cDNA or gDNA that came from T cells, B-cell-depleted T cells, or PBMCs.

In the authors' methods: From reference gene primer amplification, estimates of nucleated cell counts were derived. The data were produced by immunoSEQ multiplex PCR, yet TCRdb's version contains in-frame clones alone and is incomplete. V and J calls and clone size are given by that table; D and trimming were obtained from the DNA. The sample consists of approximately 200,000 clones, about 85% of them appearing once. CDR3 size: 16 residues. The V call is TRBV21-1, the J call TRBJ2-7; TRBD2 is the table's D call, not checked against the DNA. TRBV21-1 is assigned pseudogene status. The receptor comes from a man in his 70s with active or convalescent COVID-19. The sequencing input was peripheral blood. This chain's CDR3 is CASSGVKRERRYEQYF. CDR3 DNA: TGTGCCAGCAGCGGGGTTAAGCGGGAAAGACGCTACGAGCAGTACTTC.